This paragraph reports one TCR beta chain. Its antigen is not known. A multiplex PCR was run with 60 Vbeta primers and 13 Jbeta primers. Here immunoSEQ multiplex PCR was the method, and the copy in TCRdb shows in-frame clones only, minus some. The repertoire holds about 150,000 clones, less than 85% seen once, with 1% in the top ten. The sample comes from a study of cytomegalovirus exposure and HLA in healthy donors. Study-level background: Early on, a data release was issued that held approximately 92 million unique TCRs from HLA-typed donors. Study findings and constraints: Association with HLA alleles at 0.05 false discovery rate was found for 16,951 TCR beta sequences in a later analysis. Among the CMV-associated chains, three were confirmed in vitro as specific for CMV antigens. In an earlier analysis, about 87% or about 30%: the productive usage of most TCR beta V segments.

This CDR3 spans 13 amino acids. Between the trimmed V and J ends, which lost 2 bases and 8 bases, there was a span of 10 bases. The germline V gene encodes CDR1 SGDLS and CDR2 YYNGEE. Sequenced input: PBMCs. This TCR was sampled from a boy aged 2-9 years in good health and CMV-seronegative. The chain combines TRBV9 with TRBJ1-4; D not certain. The CDR3 region is CASSVGSSEKLFF. In DNA, the CDR3 is TGTGCCAGCAGCGTCGGGTCGTCCGAAAAACTGTTTTTT.